This note documents a single TCR beta chain sequence. No antigen is known for it. An end of the junction does not agree with germline; a read error may underlie this. The CDR3 contains 14 residues. The germline V gene has CDR1 MNHNS and CDR2 SASEGT. These data come from a study of somatic mutations in cytotoxic T cells in rheumatoid arthritis. Looking at the study overall: Immediately following diagnosis and ahead of any treatment, patient blood (approximately 28 ml EDTA) was drawn. Using a FACSAria II or Sony SH800, a portion of the V beta antibody-stained T-cell populations were flow-sorted at nearly 100% purity, and among those populations were V beta1+ cells that were then sequenced for TCRB.

Profiled with immunoSEQ multiplex PCR; TCRdb holds only in-frame clones, not every one. This table has about 2,300 clones, roughly three quarters appearing once. Whole-study results and caveats: Compared with age-matched healthy controls, rheumatoid arthritis patients did not differ significantly in CD8+ T-cell clonality.

This TCR derives from a woman in her 40s with rheumatoid arthritis. J is TRBJ1-5 and V is TRBV6-1; 8 bases are a match to TRBD1. Material for sequencing was CD8+ T cells sorted from blood. The chain's CDR3 is CASTEGQGSQPQHF. The CDR3 DNA follows: TGTGCCAGCACTGAAGGACAGGGAAGCCAGCCCCAGCATTTT.